These 8 T cell receptor beta chains originate from one sample sequenced in a study of blood T cell repertoires in COVID-19. Using immunoSEQ multiplex PCR, the repertoire was profiled, and TCRdb retains in-frame clones only, with some absent. The sample consists of some 190,000 clones, 70% to 90% of them appearing once. The source material was peripheral blood. The receptors here all came from a human donor with active or convalescent COVID-19. The donor label of this sample is uncertain.

The rearrangement links TRBV7-9 to TRBJ2-3; tentatively, D is TRBD2 (5 bases). The CDR3 is 13 amino acids. Germline V gene sequence: CDR1 SEHNR, CDR2 FQNEAQ (reference sequence). The V end was cut by 1 base, the J end by 4 bases, with 6 bases between. This CDR3 is CASSLGGSDTQYF. CDR3 sequence (DNA): TGTGCCAGCAGCTTAGGAGGGTCAGATACGCAGTATTTT.

This chain joins TRBV28 and TRBJ1-5; possibly TRBD1 for D (6 bases). The germline V gene encodes CDR1 MDHEN and CDR2 SYDVKM. The CDR3 is 16 residues long. V lost 8 bases to trimming and J lost 4 bases, with 21 bases between them. In DNA, the CDR3 is TGTGCCAGCTACCCGCCCACTGGACAGATTAATCAGCCCCAGCATTTT. This encodes CASYPPTGQINQPQHF.

This chain links TRBV24-1 with TRBJ1-2; D unclear. V was cut by 0 bases and J by 2 bases, with 6 bases left in between. Germline-derived CDR1 and CDR2 are KGHDR and SFDVKD. The CDR3 runs 14 residues. The CDR3 protein is CATSDLEQNYGYTF. CDR3 coding DNA: TGTGCCACCAGTGATTTGGAACAGAACTATGGCTACACCTTC.

This rearrangement joins TRBV7-2 to TRBJ1-4; D gene ambiguous. Trimming removed 8 bases at V and 7 bases at J, with 14 bases between. CDR3 length: 13 residues. Per the germline V gene, CDR1 is SGHTA and CDR2 is FQGNSA. CDR3 protein: CASREGTSEKLFF. DNA for the CDR3: TGTGCCAGCCGAGAGGGTACGTCTGAAAAACTGTTTTTT. Combining the CDR3 with reference TRBV7-2 and TRBJ1-4 gives the whole variable domain GAGVSQSPSNKVTEKGKDVELRCDPISGHTALYWYRQSLGQGLEFLIYFQGNSAPDKSGLPSDRFSAERTGGSVSTLTIQRTQQEDSAVYLCASREGTSEKLFFGSGTQLSVL.

This chain joins TRBV5-6 and TRBJ2-3, with D possibly being TRBD2 (6 bases). The V and J ends lost 2 bases and 1 base respectively, with 8 bases between them. CDR1 and CDR2 (germline): SGHDT, YYEEEE. The CDR3 totals 14 residues. The CDR3, as DNA: TGTGCCAGCAGCTTTTCGGGGGGCACAGATACGCAGTATTTT. The encoded protein is CASSFSGGTDTQYF.

The chain couples TRBV18 to TRBJ1-5; 12 bases line up with TRBD1. The CDR3 runs to 15 residues. Germline CDR1 and CDR2: KGHSH and LQKENI. V lost 3 bases and J lost 9; bases outside the gene matches: 6. For the CDR3, the DNA is TGTGCCAGCTCACCGGGACAGGGGGCCGAGGCGCCCCAGCATTTT. As protein: CASSPGQGAEAPQHF.

V is TRBV19 and J is TRBJ1-1; tentative D call: TRBD1 (5 bases). The CDR3 has 13 residues. V was pared by 10 bases and J by 1 base, with 13 bases between. Germline V gene data show CDR1 as LNHDA and CDR2 as SQIVND (reference sequence). In DNA form, the CDR3 reads TGTGCCACCTGGACACCCAGGAACACTGAAGCTTTCTTT. Its protein product is CATWTPRNTEAFF.

The chain has TRBV5-6 and TRBJ2-2; the D gene is possibly TRBD1 (5 bases). V lost 4 bases, J lost 1 base, and 8 bases lay in between. This CDR3 is built from 14 residues. CDR1 and CDR2 (germline): SGHDT, YYEEEE. CDR3 sequence: CASSRGQNTGELFF. The CDR3 coding sequence is TGTGCCAGCAGCCGAGGACAGAACACCGGGGAGCTGTTTTTT. Variable domain in full (rest from reference TRBV5-6 and TRBJ2-2): DAGVTQSPTHLIKTRGQQVTLRCSPKSGHDTVSWYQQALGQGPQFIFQYYEEEERQRGNFPDRFSGHQFPNYSSELNVNALLLGDSALYLCASSRGQNTGELFFGEGSRLTVL.